The present entry profiles one T cell receptor (beta chain) with its context. CDR1 is ENHRY, CDR2 SYGVKD, per germline. The CDR3 extends over 15 amino acids. J lost 5 bases, V lost 6 bases, and 12 bases had no gene match. This sample was taken from a study of cytomegalovirus exposure and HLA in healthy donors. About the study: Early released data had around 89 million unique TCRs, all coming from HLA-typed donors.

In nominal health when sampled, donors likely had unrecorded immune exposures nonetheless. PCR used 60 Vbeta primers and 13 Jbeta primers. Method: immunoSEQ multiplex PCR; TCRdb's copy keeps in-frame clones and lacks some. This table holds 100,000 to 150,000 clones, 80% found once. The clonotype was recovered from a man aged 30-40 years in good health and CMV-seropositive. The chain recombines TRBV10-3 with TRBJ1-2; 7 bases fit TRBD1. The sequencing sample was made of PBMCs. The CDR3 region is CAIREGTATHYGYTF. The CDR3 nucleotides read TGTGCCATCAGAGAAGGGACAGCTACTCATTATGGCTACACCTTC.